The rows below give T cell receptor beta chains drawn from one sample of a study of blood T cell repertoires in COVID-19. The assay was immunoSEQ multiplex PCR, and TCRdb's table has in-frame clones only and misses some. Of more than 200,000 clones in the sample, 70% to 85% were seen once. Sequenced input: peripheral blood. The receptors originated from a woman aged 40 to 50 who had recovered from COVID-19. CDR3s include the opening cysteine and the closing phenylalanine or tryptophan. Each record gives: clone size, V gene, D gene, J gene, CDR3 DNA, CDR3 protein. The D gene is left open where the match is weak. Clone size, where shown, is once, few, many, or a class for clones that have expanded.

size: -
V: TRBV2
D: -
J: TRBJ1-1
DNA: TGTGCCAGCAGTGACCGTCCCCTGAACACTGAAGCTTTCTTT
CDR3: CASSDRPLNTEAFF

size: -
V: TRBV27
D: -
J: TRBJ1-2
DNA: TGTGCCAGCAGTTTATCGACAGTGGGGGCATCGGGCTACACCTTC
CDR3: CASSLSTVGASGYTF

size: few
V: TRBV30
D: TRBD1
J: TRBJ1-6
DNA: TGTGCCTGGAGCGGGACAGAACCTTCAGCCCTCCACTTT
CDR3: CAWSGTEPSALHF

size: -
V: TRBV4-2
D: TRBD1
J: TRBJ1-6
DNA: TGTGCCAGCAGCCAATCGGACAGGAGGGATAATTCACCCCTCCACTTT
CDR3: CASSQSDRRDNSPLHF

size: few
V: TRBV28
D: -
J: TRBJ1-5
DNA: TGTGCCAGCAGTTTATCCCCCACAGGATGGGGCAATCAGCCCCAGCATTTT
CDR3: CASSLSPTGWGNQPQHF

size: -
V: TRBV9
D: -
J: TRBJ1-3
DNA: TGTGCCAGCAGCGTATCACGGGAGATCCTCTCTGGAAACACCATATATTTT
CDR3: CASSVSREILSGNTIYF

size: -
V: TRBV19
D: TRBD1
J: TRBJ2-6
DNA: TGTGCCAGTAGTCTTGGACAGGGGGCATATGGGGCCAACGTCCTGACTTTC
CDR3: CASSLGQGAYGANVLTF

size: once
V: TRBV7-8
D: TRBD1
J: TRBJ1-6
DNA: TGTGCCAGTCGGGACAGATATGATTTTGCCTCATCACCCCTCCACTTT
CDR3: CASRDRYDFASSPLHF

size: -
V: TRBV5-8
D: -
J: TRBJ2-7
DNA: TGTGCCAGCAGCTTATTACAAGTCTACGAGCAGTACTTC
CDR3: CASSLLQVYEQYF

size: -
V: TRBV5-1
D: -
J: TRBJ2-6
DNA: TGCGCCAGCAGCCGCCGAGGGGGCTCTGGGGCCAACGTCCTGACTTTC
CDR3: CASSRRGGSGANVLTF

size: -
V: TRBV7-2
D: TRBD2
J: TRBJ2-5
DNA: TGTGCCAGCAGCTCCCGATCCCCAGCGGGGGCCGGGTGGGAGACCCAGTACTTC
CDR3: CASSSRSPAGAGWETQYF

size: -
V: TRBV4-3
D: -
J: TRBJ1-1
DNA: TGCGCCAGCAGCCAAGACTTTTCTAGATCTGAAGCTTTCTTT
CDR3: CASSQDFSRSEAFF

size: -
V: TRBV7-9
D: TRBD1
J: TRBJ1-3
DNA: TGTGCCAGCAGCTTAGGACAGGGACTCTCTGGAAACACCATATATTTT
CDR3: CASSLGQGLSGNTIYF

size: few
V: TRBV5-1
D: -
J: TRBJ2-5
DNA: TGCGCCAGCAGCCCATTGGTGGAGGGGATTGGGGAGACCCAGTACTTC
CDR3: CASSPLVEGIGETQYF

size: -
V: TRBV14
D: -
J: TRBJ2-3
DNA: TGTGCCAGCAGCTCACGACTTCGGGATACGCAGTATTTT
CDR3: CASSSRLRDTQYF

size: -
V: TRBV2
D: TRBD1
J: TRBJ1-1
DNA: TGTGCCAGCAGCGGACAGGGGAACACTGAAGCTTTCTTT
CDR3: CASSGQGNTEAFF